The 7 T cell receptor beta chains listed next were all sequenced from one sample in a study of OX40 agonist ivuxolimab in advanced cancers. The table came from immunoSEQ multiplex PCR; TCRdb's copy has only in-frame clones and leaves some out. This table has tens of thousands of clones, more than 80% appearing once. The sequences come from CD4+ or CD8+ T cells sorted from blood, collected in a trial of the OX40 agonist ivuxolimab. These receptors were obtained from an adult with an advanced solid tumor such as melanoma, head and neck, liver or kidney cancer.

In nucleotides, the CDR3 is TGTGCCAGCTCACCGGCGGCTAACTATGGCTACACCTTC. Translating it yields CASSPAANYGYTF. This chain uses TRBV18 with TRBJ1-2; D unclear. Germline assignment: CDR1 KGHSH and CDR2 LQKENI. With 3 bases removed from V and 0 bases from J, the gap between germline ends came to 5 bases. The CDR3 covers 13 residues.

The chain carries TRBV11-2 and TRBJ2-5, with 8 bases identical to TRBD1. V lost 1 base and J lost 6; bases outside the gene matches: 4. The CDR3 covers 14 residues. CDR1 is SGHAT, CDR2 FQNNGV, per germline. The DNA for the CDR3 is TGTGCCAGCAGCTTAGGGACAGGGTTGAAGACCCAGTACTTC. Translation gives CASSLGTGLKTQYF.

The genes are TRBV7-2 and TRBJ2-1; D may match TRBD1 or TRBD2 (5 bases each). In germline, CDR1 is SGHTA, CDR2 FQGNSA. The ends were cut back, 1 base at V and 9 bases at J, with 10 bases in the middle. This CDR3 contains 13 residues. The CDR3 protein is CASSLDWDGEQFF. The CDR3 DNA is TGTGCCAGCAGCTTAGACTGGGACGGTGAGCAGTTCTTC.

J is TRBJ2-1 and V is TRBV6-1, with D tentatively TRBD2 (6 bases). Germline loops: CDR1 MNHNS, CDR2 SASEGT. The V gene lost 5 bases and the J gene lost 7 bases, with 18 bases spanning the gap. This CDR3 contains 15 residues. The CDR3 nucleotides are TGTGCCAGCAGTTGGTCTTCCCTGGCGGGAAATGAGCAGTTCTTC. Translating gives CASSWSSLAGNEQFF.

This clone was detected only a few times. The CDR3 region has the DNA TGTGCCAGCAGTGGTGGGACAGGGACGAGCTATGGCTACACCTTC. Protein product: CASSGGTGTSYGYTF. This chain uses TRBV2 with TRBJ1-2; 9 nucleotides match TRBD1. The CDR3 totals 15 residues. Trimming removed 4 bases from V and 4 bases from J; junction bases left unmatched: 7. Looked up from germline, CDR1 is SNHLY and CDR2 is FYNNEI.

This sequence joins TRBV19 and TRBJ2-2, with 9 bases that match TRBD1. CDR1 and CDR2 (germline): LNHDA, SQIVND (reference sequence). The ends lost 6 bases at V and 6 bases at J; junction bases unmatched: 8. The CDR3 extends over 15 amino acids. This CDR3 is CASRRTGEGAGELFF. DNA for the CDR3: TGTGCCAGTAGAAGGACAGGGGAAGGGGCCGGGGAGCTGTTTTTT.

The genes are TRBV18 and TRBJ2-1, with 7 nucleotides matching TRBD1. Germline lookup yields CDR1 KGHSH and CDR2 LQKENI. The V gene end was trimmed by 3 bases and the J gene end by 9 bases; junction bases not matched to a gene: 11. The CDR3 is 15 residues long. The CDR3 DNA sequence: TGTGCCAGCTCACCCGGACAGGTCCGTTGGGGTGAGCAGTTCTTC. Translation gives CASSPGQVRWGEQFF.